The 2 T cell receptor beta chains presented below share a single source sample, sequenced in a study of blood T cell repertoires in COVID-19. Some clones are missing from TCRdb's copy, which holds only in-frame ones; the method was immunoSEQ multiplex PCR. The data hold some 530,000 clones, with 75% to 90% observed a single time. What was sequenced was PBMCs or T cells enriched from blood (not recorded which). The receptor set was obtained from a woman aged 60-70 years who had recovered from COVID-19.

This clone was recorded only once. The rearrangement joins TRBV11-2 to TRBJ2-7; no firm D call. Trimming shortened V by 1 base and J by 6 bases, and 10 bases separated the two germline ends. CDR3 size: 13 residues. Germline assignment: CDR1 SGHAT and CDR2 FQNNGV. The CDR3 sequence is CASSLVLASEQYV. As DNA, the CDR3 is TGTGCCAGCAGCTTAGTACTCGCAAGCGAGCAGTACGTC.

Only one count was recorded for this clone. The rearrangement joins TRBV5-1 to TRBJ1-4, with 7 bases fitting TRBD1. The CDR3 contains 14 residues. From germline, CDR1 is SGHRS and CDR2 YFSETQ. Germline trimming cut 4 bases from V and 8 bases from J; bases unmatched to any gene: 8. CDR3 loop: CASSPTGLWEKLFF. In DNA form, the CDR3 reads TGCGCCAGCAGCCCGACAGGGTTATGGGAAAAACTGTTTTTT.